This entry features one TCR beta chain sequence. Its antigen is currently unknown. The TCR beta cDNA libraries carried unique molecular identifiers. Researchers reported some 500,000 cDNA molecules coming from about 1 to 10 million T cells. TCRdb re-called the PCR reads through MiXCR, storing one row per CDR3 protein. The data show hundreds of thousands of distinct CDR3 sequences, roughly 58% seen once. V dropped 3 bases and J dropped 0 bases, with 15 bases sitting between them. Germline assignment: CDR1 SGHDN and CDR2 FVKESK. The CDR3 loop spans 17 amino acids. The data derive from a study of post-analysis software for immune sequencing data. Study as a whole: Courses of disease covered relapsing-remitting, secondary progressive and progressive-relapsing multiple sclerosis. Study results and limitations: The study found TRBV5-6, TRBV5-1 and TRBV20-1 among 5 or 6 TRBV segments more frequent in patients than controls. Batch-matched samples strongly co-clustered by F measure.

The sequenced material came from blood. The clonotype was recovered from a girl aged 10 to 17 with multiple sclerosis. The chain employs TRBV14 and TRBJ2-1; no firm D call. This CDR3 is CASSHVIALSSYNEQFF. The CDR3 DNA reads TGTGCCAGCAGCCACGTCATAGCCTTGAGCTCCTACAATGAGCAGTTCTTC.